This entry describes one T cell receptor beta chain. Its antigen is still unknown. CDR1 is SGHVS, CDR2 FNYEAQ, per germline. Deletions cut 3 bases from V and 1 base from J, with 12 bases between. This CDR3 is 15 amino acids long. The data were produced by immunoSEQ multiplex PCR, yet TCRdb's version contains in-frame clones alone and is incomplete. Found here are about 130,000 clones, 88% of them singletons; the top ten hold roughly 1.4%. This record comes from a study of cytomegalovirus exposure and HLA in healthy donors. Overall study results and limits: Cytomegalovirus status was reportedly diagnosed by the classifier with high specificity and sensitivity. It was confirmed in vitro that a few of the CMV-associated chains were specific for CMV antigens. Within the 90 to 150 validation repertoires, first-cohort TCR clusters tended to co-occur, according to a later analysis. The study put 150 to 200 TCR beta chains on its list as cytomegalovirus-associated.

This TCR came from a young man in good health and CMV-seronegative. The J gene is TRBJ2-5, the V gene TRBV7-6; D perhaps matches TRBD2 (6 bases). Sequenced: PBMCs. The CDR3 spells CASSLGEEFQETQYF. The CDR3 nucleotides are TGTGCCAGCAGCTTGGGGGAGGAGTTCCAAGAGACCCAGTACTTC.